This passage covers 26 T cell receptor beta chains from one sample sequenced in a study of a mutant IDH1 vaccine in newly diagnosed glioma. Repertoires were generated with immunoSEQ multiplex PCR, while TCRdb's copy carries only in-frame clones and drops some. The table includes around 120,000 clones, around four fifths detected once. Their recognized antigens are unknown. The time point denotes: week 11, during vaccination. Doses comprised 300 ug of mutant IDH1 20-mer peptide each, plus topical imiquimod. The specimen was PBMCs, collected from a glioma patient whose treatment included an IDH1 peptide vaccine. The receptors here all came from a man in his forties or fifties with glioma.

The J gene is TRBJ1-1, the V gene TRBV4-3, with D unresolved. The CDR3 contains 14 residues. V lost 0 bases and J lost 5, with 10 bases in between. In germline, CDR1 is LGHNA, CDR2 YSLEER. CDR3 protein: CASSQEAYETEAFF. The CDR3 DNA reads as TGCGCCAGCAGCCAAGAGGCGTATGAGACTGAAGCTTTCTTT.

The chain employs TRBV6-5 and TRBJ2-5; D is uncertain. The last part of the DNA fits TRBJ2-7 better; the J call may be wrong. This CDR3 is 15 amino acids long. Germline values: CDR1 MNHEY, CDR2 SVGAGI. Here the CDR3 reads CASSYSFVKGYEQYF. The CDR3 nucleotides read TGTGCCAGCAGTTACTCGTTTGTTAAGGGCTACGAGCAGTACTTC.

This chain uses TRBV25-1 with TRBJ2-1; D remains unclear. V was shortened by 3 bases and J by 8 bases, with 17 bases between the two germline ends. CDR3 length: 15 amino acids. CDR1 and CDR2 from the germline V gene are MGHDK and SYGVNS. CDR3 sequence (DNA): TGTGCCAGCAGTGATGGGGTCATACAAGGGTATGAGCAGTTCTTC. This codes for CASSDGVIQGYEQFF.

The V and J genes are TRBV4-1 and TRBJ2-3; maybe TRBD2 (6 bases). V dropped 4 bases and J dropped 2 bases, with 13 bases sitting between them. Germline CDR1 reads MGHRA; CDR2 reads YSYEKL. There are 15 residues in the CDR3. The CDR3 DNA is TGCGCCAGCAGCCCCTTGGAGCGGGTCACAGATACGCAGTATTTT. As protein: CASSPLERVTDTQYF.

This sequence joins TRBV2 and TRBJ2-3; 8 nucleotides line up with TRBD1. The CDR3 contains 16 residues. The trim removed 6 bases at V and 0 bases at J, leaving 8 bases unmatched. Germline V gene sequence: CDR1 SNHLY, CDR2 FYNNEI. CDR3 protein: CASRGQGGLSTDTQYF. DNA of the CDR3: TGTGCCAGCAGAGGACAGGGAGGCCTTAGCACAGATACGCAGTATTTT.

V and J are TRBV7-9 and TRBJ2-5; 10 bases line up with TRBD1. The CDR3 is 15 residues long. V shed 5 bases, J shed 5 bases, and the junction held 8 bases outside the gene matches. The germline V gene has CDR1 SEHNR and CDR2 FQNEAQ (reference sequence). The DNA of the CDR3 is TGTGCCAGCAGCCCAAGACAGGGGGCTCTGGAGACCCAGTACTTC. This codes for CASSPRQGALETQYF.

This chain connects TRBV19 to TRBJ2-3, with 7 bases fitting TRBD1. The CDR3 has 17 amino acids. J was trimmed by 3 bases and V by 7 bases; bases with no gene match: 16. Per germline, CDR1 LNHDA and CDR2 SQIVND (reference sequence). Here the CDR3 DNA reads TGTGCCAGTACCCCCAACCTCGACAGGGTGGGGACAGATACGCAGTATTTT. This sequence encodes CASTPNLDRVGTDTQYF. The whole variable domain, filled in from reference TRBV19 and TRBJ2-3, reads DGGITQSPKYLFRKEGQNVTLSCEQNLNHDAMYWYRQDPGQGLRLIYYSQIVNDFQKGDIAEGYSVSREKKESFPLTVTSAQKNPTAFYLCASTPNLDRVGTDTQYFGPGTRLTVL.

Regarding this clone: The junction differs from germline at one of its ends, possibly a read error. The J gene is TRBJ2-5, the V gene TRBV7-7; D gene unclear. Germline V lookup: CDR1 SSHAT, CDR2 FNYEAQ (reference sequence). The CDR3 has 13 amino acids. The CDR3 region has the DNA TGTGCTAGCAGCTTAGGTCCTTCAGAGACCCAGTACTTC. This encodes CASSLGPSETQYF.

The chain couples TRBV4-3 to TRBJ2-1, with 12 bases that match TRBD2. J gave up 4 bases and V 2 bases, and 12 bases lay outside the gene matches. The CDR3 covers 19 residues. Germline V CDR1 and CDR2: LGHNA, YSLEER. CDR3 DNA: TGCGCCAGCAGCCAAACTCCACCGATGACTAGCGGGGGATACAATGAGCAGTTCTTC. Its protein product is CASSQTPPMTSGGYNEQFF.

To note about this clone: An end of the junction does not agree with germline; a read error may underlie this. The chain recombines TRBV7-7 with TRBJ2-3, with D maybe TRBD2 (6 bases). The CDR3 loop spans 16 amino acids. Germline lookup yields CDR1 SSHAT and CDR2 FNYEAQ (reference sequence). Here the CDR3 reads CASSPGSGTSTDTQYF. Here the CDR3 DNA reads TGTGCTAGCAGCCCCGGGAGCGGCACTAGCACAGATACGCAGTATTTT. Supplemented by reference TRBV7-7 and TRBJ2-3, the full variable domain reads GAGVSQSPRYKVTKRGQDVTLRCDPISSHATLYWYQQALGQGPEFLTYFNYEAQPDKSGLPSDRFSAERPEGSISTLTIQRTEQRDSAMYRCASSPGSGTSTDTQYFGPGTRLTVL.

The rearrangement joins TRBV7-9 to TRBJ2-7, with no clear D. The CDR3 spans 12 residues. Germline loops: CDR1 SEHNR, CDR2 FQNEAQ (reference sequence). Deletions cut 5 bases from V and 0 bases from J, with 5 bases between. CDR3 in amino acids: CASSIDSYEQYF. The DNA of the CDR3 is TGTGCCAGCAGCATCGACTCCTACGAGCAGTACTTC.

The CDR3 region has the DNA TGTGCCAGCAGTATGGGACGGTACCAAGAGACCCAGTACTTC. It codes for CASSMGRYQETQYF. The chain uses TRBV6-6 and TRBJ2-5, with D perhaps assigned TRBD1 or TRBD2 (5 bases each). The CDR3 runs to 14 residues. Germline CDR1 reads MNHNY; CDR2 reads SVGAGI (reference sequence). V lost 5 bases and J lost 0, with 10 bases in between.

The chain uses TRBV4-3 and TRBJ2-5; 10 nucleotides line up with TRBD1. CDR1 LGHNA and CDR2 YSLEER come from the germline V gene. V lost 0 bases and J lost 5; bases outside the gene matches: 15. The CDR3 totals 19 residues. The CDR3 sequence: CASSQDRTGTGAIAETQYF. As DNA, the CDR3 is TGCGCCAGCAGCCAAGACCGTACTGGGACAGGGGCCATCGCGGAGACCCAGTACTTC.

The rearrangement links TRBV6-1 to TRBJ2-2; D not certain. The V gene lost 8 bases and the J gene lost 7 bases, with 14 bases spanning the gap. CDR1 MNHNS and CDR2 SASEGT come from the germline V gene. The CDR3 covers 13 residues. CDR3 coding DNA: TGTGCCAGCGAGATGAATCTCAACGGGGAGCTGTTTTTT. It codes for CASEMNLNGELFF.

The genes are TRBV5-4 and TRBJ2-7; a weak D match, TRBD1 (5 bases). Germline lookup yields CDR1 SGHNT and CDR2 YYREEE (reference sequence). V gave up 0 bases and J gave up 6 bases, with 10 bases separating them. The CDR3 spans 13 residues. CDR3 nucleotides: TGTGCCAGCAGCTTGGGCCAGGGAAGCGAGCAGTACTTC. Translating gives CASSLGQGSEQYF. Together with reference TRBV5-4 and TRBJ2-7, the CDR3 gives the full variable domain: ETGVTQSPTHLIKTRGQQVTLRCSSQSGHNTVSWYQQALGQGPQFIFQYYREEENGRGNFPPRFSGLQFPNYSSELNVNALELDDSALYLCASSLGQGSEQYFGPGTRLTVT.

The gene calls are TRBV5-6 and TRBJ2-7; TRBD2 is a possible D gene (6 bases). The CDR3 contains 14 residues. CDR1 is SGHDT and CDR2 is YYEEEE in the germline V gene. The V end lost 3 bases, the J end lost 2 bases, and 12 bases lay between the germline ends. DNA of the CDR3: TGTGCCAGCAGCTCCCCGACTAGACCCTACGAGCAGTACTTC. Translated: CASSSPTRPYEQYF.

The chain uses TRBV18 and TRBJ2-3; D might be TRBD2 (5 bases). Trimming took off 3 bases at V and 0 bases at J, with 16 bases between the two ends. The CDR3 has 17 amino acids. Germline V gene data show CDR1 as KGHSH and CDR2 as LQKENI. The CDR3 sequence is CASSPIPGSASTDTQYF. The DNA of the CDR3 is TGTGCCAGCTCACCGATACCGGGTAGCGCGAGCACAGATACGCAGTATTTT.

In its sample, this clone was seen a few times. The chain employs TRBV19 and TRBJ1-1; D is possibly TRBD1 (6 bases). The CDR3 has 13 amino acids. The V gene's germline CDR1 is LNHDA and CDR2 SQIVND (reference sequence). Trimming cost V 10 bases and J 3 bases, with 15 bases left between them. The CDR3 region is CATLDRDHTEAFF. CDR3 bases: TGTGCCACCCTGGACAGAGACCACACTGAAGCTTTCTTT.

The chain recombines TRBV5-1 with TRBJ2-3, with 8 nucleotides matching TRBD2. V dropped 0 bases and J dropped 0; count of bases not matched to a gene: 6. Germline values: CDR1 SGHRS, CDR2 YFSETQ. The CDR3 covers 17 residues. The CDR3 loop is CASSLVISGASTDTQYF. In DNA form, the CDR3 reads TGCGCCAGCAGCTTGGTTATTAGCGGGGCTAGCACAGATACGCAGTATTTT.

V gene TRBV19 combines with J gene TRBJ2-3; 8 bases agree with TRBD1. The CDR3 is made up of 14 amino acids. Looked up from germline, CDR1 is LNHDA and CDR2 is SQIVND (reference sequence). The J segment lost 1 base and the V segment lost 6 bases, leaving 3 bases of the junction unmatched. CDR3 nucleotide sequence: TGTGCCAGTAGGACAGGGGAACGCACAGATACGCAGTATTTT. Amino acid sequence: CASRTGERTDTQYF. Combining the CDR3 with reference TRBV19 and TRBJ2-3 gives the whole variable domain DGGITQSPKYLFRKEGQNVTLSCEQNLNHDAMYWYRQDPGQGLRLIYYSQIVNDFQKGDIAEGYSVSREKKESFPLTVTSAQKNPTAFYLCASRTGERTDTQYFGPGTRLTVL.

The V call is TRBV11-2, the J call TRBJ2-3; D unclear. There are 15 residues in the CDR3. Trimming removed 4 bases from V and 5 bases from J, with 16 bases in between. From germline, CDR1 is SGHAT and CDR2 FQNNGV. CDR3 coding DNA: TGTGCCAGCAGCTCGCAGGTCGCTAGTGGAGATACGCAGTATTTT. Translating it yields CASSSQVASGDTQYF.

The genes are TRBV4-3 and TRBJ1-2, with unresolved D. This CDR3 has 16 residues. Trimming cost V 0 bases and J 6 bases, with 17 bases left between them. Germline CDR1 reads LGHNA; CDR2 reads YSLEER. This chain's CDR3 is CASSQELRSLLDGYTF. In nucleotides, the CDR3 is TGCGCCAGCAGCCAAGAGCTCCGCAGCTTACTAGATGGCTACACCTTC.

CDR3 residues: CASSRITSRDPLSLQETQYF. The DNA for the CDR3 is TGCGCCAGCAGTCGTATTACTAGCAGGGACCCCCTTTCCCTCCAAGAGACCCAGTACTTC. J is TRBJ2-5 and V is TRBV5-1; tentatively, D is TRBD2 (6 bases). Germline values: CDR1 SGHRS, CDR2 YFSETQ. The CDR3 is made up of 20 amino acids. Trimming took 5 bases from V and 1 from J, leaving 30 bases between them.

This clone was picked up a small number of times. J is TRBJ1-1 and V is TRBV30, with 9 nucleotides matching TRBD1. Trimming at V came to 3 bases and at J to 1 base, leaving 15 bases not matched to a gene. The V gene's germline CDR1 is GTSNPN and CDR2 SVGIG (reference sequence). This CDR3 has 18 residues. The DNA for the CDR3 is TGTGCCTGGAGGGGATATCGGACAGGGGCATATGGGAACACTGAAGCTTTCTTT. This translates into CAWRGYRTGAYGNTEAFF.

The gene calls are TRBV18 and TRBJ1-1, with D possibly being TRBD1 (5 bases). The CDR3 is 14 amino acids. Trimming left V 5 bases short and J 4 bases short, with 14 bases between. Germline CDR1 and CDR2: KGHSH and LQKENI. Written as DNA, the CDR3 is TGTGCCAGCTCAACCGCGGGGGTTCGCACTGAAGCTTTCTTT. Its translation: CASSTAGVRTEAFF.

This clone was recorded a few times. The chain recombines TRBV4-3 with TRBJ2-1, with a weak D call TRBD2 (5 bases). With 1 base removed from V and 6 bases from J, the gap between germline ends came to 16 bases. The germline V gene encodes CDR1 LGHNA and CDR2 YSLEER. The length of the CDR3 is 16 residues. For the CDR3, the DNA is TGCGCCAGCAGCCAAGTATCTAGCCGAAACTTCAATGAGCAGTTCTTC. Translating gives CASSQVSSRNFNEQFF.